The following is a T cell receptor beta chain sequence with its context. Lacking the conserved final phenylalanine or tryptophan, this CDR3 likely reflects a read error. A constant-region primer primed TCR beta cDNA synthesis from roughly 520 ng of total RNA. What produced the TCR beta libraries was three nested multiplex PCR rounds using slightly modified ARM-PCR. Two initial PCR rounds of about 11 cycles each paired TRBV1-TRBV30 forward primers with a C-beta reverse primer. TCRdb redid the calling of the multiplex PCR reads with MiXCR, one entry per CDR3 protein. This repertoire shows approximately 330,000 distinct CDR3 sequences, less than 65% found once; its top ten account for under 8.5%. The CDR3 is 16 residues long. Germline assignment: CDR1 LGHNA and CDR2 YSLEER. This sample was included in a study of tumor-infiltrating lymphocytes in primary liver carcinoma. RNA isolated from unsorted whole blood supplied the blood RNA, with germline DNA also extracted. Surgery was preceded by the collection of 3.5 to 4.5 milliliters of peripheral blood.

The chain combines TRBV4-3 with TRBJ1-4, with D hard to call. Source material: peripheral blood. The sequence derives from a middle-aged man with primary liver carcinoma and hepatitis B virus infection. Written as DNA, the CDR3 is TGCGCCAGCAGTCAAGAGATGGCAGCATTTAATGAAAAACTGTTTCTT. It encodes CASSQEMAAFNEKLFL.